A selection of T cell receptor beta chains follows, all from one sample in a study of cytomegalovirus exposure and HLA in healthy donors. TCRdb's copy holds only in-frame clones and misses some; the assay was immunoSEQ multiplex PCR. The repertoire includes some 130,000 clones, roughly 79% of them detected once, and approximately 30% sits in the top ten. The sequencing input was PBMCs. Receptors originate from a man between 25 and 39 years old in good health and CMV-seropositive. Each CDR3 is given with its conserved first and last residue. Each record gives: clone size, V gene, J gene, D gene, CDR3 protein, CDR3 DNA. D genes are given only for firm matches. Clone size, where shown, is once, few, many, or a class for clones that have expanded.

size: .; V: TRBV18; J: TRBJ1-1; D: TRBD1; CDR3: CASSPPTGVHMNTEAFF; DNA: TGTGCCAGCTCACCGCCGACAGGGGTCCATATGAACACTGAAGCTTTCTTT
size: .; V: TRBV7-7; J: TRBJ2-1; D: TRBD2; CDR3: CASSLGGLAGANEQFF; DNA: TGTGCCAGCAGCTTAGGAGGGCTAGCGGGAGCCAATGAGCAGTTCTTC
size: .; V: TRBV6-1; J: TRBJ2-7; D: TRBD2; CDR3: CASGGGAHRQSGQYF; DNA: TGTGCCTCTGGGGGAGGGGCCCACCGCCAATCTGGGCAGTACTTC
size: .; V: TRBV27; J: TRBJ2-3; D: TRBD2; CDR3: CASSPGTSGADTQYF; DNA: TGTGCCAGCAGTCCCGGGACTAGCGGGGCAGATACGCAGTATTTT
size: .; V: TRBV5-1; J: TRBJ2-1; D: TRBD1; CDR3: CASSLGTGGFPRFF; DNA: TGCGCCAGCAGCTTGGGGACAGGGGGCTTCCCCCGGTTCTTC
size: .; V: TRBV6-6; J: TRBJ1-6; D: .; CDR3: CASTGQINSPLHF; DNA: TGTGCCAGCACGGGACAAATCAATTCACCCCTCCACTTT
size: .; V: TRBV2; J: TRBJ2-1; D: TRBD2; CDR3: CASQMGLASGHEQFF; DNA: TGTGCCAGCCAAATGGGACTAGCGAGTGGGCATGAGCAGTTCTTC
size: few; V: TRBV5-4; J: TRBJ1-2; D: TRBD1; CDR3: CASSLPSPGQSNYGYTF; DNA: TGTGCCAGCAGCCTACCCTCACCGGGACAGTCTAACTATGGCTACACCTTC
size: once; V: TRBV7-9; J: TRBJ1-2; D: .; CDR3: CASSLEGGADGYTF; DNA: TGTGCCAGCAGCCTCGAGGGAGGTGCTGATGGCTACACCTTC
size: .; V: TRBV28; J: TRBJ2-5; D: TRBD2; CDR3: CATSSGGVLAQYF; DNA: TGTGCCACCTCTAGCGGGGGGGTTTTGGCCCAGTACTTC
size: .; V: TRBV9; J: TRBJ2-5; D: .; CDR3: CASSDNTGWQETQYF; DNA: TGTGCCAGCAGTGATAACACAGGGTGGCAAGAGACCCAGTACTTC
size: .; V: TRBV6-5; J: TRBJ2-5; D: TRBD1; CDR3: CASSPFLGGAQYF; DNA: TGTGCCAGCAGTCCATTCCTAGGGGGCGCCCAGTACTTC
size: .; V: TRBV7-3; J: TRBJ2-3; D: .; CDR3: CASSNGFGGSTDTQYF; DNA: TGTGCCAGCAGCAACGGGTTTGGAGGAAGCACAGATACGCAGTATTTT
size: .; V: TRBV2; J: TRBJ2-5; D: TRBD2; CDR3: CASSQNSGGNQETQYF; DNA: TGTGCCAGCAGCCAGAATAGCGGGGGGAACCAAGAGACCCAGTACTTC
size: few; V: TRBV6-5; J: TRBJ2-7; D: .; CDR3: CASSRGQSYEQYF; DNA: TGTGCCAGCAGCCGAGGACAGTCCTACGAGCAGTACTTC
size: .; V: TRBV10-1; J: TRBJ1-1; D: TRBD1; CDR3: CASSSGGQGRGTFF; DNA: TGCGCCAGCAGCTCTGGGGGACAGGGAAGGGGGACCTTCTTT
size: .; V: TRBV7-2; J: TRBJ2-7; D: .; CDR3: CASSQDYGQPSYEQYF; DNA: TGCGCCAGCAGCCAAGATTACGGACAGCCGTCCTACGAGCAGTACTTC
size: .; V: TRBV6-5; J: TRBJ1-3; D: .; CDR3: CASSYTGSSIGDTIYF; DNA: TGTGCCAGCAGTTACACAGGGAGTTCAATCGGAGACACCATATATTTT
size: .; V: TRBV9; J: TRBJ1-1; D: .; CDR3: CASSRGTRNTEAFF; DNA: TGTGCCAGCAGCCGTGGGACAAGGAACACTGAAGCTTTCTTT
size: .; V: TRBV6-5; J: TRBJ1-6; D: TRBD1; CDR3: CASGTGLSPLHF; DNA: TGTGCCAGCGGGACAGGGTTATCACCCCTCCACTTT
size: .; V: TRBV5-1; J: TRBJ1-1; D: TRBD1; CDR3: CASSSGTGRGTEAFF; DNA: TGCGCCAGCAGCTCGGGGACAGGGAGAGGCACTGAAGCTTTCTTT
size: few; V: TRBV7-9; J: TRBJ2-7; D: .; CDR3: CASSLSGQSSYEQYF; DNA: TGTGCCAGCAGCTTAAGCGGGCAGAGCTCCTACGAGCAGTACTTC
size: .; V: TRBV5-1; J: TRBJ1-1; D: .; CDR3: CASSLRTENTEAFF; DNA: TGCGCCAGCAGCTTAAGGACAGAGAACACTGAAGCTTTCTTT
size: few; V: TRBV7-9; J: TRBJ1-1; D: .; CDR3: CASSLGYNTEAFF; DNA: TGTGCCAGCAGCTTAGGCTACAACACTGAAGCTTTCTTT
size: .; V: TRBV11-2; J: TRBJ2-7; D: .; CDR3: CASSPRGYEQYF; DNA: TGTGCCAGCAGCCCCCGGGGCTACGAGCAGTACTTC
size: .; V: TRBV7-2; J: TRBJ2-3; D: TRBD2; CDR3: CASSPSSGGVYTQYF; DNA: TGTGCCAGCAGCCCTTCTAGCGGGGGGGTGTATACGCAGTATTTT